This T cell receptor beta chain originates from a study of cytomegalovirus exposure and HLA in healthy donors. This clone was counted between two and nine times. Its antigen is not identified. Study-wide results and caveats: Near-uniform donor sequencing depth was presumed by presence/absence analyses. There were some public TCRs occurring in many donors, but most TCR sequences were rare. Cytomegalovirus-associated status was assigned to some 180 TCR beta chains.

Trimming removed 5 bases from V and 2 bases from J; junction bases left unmatched: 10. The CDR3 consists of 15 residues. Germline V gene lookup returns CDR1 SGHKS and CDR2 YYEKEE (reference sequence). PCR used 60 Vbeta primers and 13 Jbeta primers. Sequencing used immunoSEQ multiplex PCR; TCRdb keeps in-frame clones, though not all of them. The data hold about 150,000 clones, with around three quarters observed a single time. The chain couples TRBV5-5 to TRBJ2-7, with 7 bases fitting TRBD2. This clonotype originated in a woman aged 55-70 years in good health and CMV-seropositive. Sequenced material: PBMCs. The CDR3 loop reads CASRRWEGNPYEQYF. The DNA for the CDR3 is TGTGCCAGCAGGCGGTGGGAGGGCAATCCCTACGAGCAGTACTTC.